This section outlines one TCR beta chain sequence together with its context. There is no known antigen for this receptor. No qualities accompany the bases; no much larger clone lies one base away. This specimen comes from a study of shared clonotypes between healthy human individuals (dated by TCRdb to between 2020 and 2021). A note on the overall study: The cohort included three men and two women between 18 and 49 years of age. The study deeply sequenced blood TCR repertoires of about 5 healthy adults to estimate repertoire size and the extent of clonotype sharing between individuals. Different laboratories and diverse techniques were used to prepare libraries and sequence TCR repertoires, to increase sequencing depth and limit assay-specific biases. Between about 0.9 and 9 billion PBMCs per donor were obtained by leukapheresis. For each donor, three plates each were used for CD4 naive and CD4 memory, two plates were used for CD8 naive, and one plate was used for CD8 memory.

V was cut back by 3 bases and J by 3 bases, leaving a gap of 12 bases between them. CDR1 KGHSH and CDR2 LQKENI are derived from the germline V gene. The CDR3 runs 15 amino acids, cysteine and phenylalanine included. Of all the DNA, just the CDR3 is kept, 45 bases in frame from base 1. Study-wide conclusions, independent of this receptor: Pairwise subsampling led to the expectation that sequencing depth would affect the degree of clonotype sharing among donors. Only blood was sampled, and tissue TCR repertoires likely differ from those in blood. Higher generation probabilities were observed for clonotypes shared by all four sorted-subset donors than for non-shared clonotypes. Even with the large sequencing depth, rarefaction of the sorted-subset datasets indicated that sequencing was incomplete. Sharing across four donors was observed for around 4.8% of naive CD4, 3% to 4% of naive CD8, 2% to 2.5% of memory CD4, and roughly 0.4% of memory CD8 clonotypes. Because the study included a small number of donors, the genetic and exposure-history diversity represented was limited. Larger estimated clonotype richness was generally found for naive subsets than for memory subsets.

TCR CDR3 regions were amplified from genomic DNA by multiplex PCR using the deep immunoSEQ assay. Extracted genomic DNA from each cell subset was spread evenly across all wells of several immunoSEQ 96-well plates, with each plate serving as a replicate. For sorted subsets, each replicate PCR was loaded with around 200 ng genomic DNA, equivalent to 30,000 or so T cell genomes. Purified libraries were quantified with a Qubit 3.0 fluorometer, sized on a Bioanalyzer 2100, and re-quantified with the KAPA Library Quantification kit. Each immunoSEQ 96-well plate was sequenced on its own single-read 150-cycle Illumina NextSeq 550 flow cell. As for the authors' bioinformatics: Because the immunoSEQ output held only junctional sequences and lacked quality scores, the filtering could not match the filtering applied to full-length reads. Sequences were annotated with PyIR, a Python wrapper for IgBLAST v1.9, and V/J genes and CDR3 were assigned using IMGT germline references. Reads were removed for weak V/J assignments (E-value above 1e-6), missing CDR3, stop codons, out-of-frame junctions, or ambiguous translated residues. V3J clonotypes were defined as sequences sharing an identical inferred V gene, J gene, and CDR3 amino acid sequence. To compute the percentage overlap between repertoires, the number of shared unique clonotypes was divided by the size of the smaller repertoire. RTK rarefaction, the Chao1 estimator, and Recon v2.1 estimates of unobserved clonotypes were used to assess repertoire richness. For all TCRbeta clonotypes obtained by the gDNA method from four donors, generation probabilities were computed with OLGA. Drawn from immuneACCESS, this table holds only the in-frame rearrangements with V and J called that TCRdb kept. Clones are partly lost; checked studies trace under half to an unresolved V gene and leave the rest unexplained. The V and J calls and clone size were taken over from that table, and D and trimming were inferred from the DNA. The sample table lists some 2,100,000 clones, 90% to 95% of them with a count of one. The ten largest clones capture over 1.5% of the sample.

CD8 naive samples consisted of CD45RO-negative cells that were positively selected for CCR7, yielding a CD45RA+CCR7+ population without TemRA cells. The donors were healthy, HIV-negative adults who had no recently reported acute infections or vaccinations. Only Caucasian adults living in Nashville, Tennessee, USA were represented among the donors. After blood collection by leukapheresis, PBMCs were isolated using Ficoll-Histopaque density gradient centrifugation and then cryopreserved in the vapor phase of liquid nitrogen. Purity and quantity of every magnetically sorted T cell population were checked by analytical flow cytometry. Each sorted fraction had its genomic DNA isolated and then quantified by UV absorbance on a Nanodrop 2000c.

Sample: naive CD8+ T cells from PBMCs. The cell subset or site label corresponds to: CD45RA+CCR7+. The rearrangement combines TRBV18 with TRBJ2-1; the D gene lacks a confident call. This clonotype originated in a man aged 18 to 30 in good health. Some clones in this sample may be carry-over from other donors' samples. The CDR3 loop reads CASSPYRTDYNEQFF. The bases are TGTGCCAGCTCACCGTATAGGACCGACTACAATGAGCAGTTCTTC. Extended through the reference TRBV18 and TRBJ2-1 proteins, this CDR3 yields the full variable domain: NAGVMQNPRHLVRRRGQEARLRCSPMKGHSHVYWYRQLPEEGLKFMVYLQKENIIDESGMPKERFSAEFPKEGPSILRIQQVVRGDSAAYFCASSPYRTDYNEQFFGPGTRLTVL.